The sample holds many counts of the clone carrying this T cell receptor (beta chain). Trimming cost V 2 bases and J 7 bases, with 11 bases left between them. CDR3 length equals 13 residues. CDR1 KGHSH and CDR2 LQKENI come from the germline V gene. These data are taken from a study of regulatory T cells in long-lasting Graves disease. CDR3 regions were amplified by Arm-PCR using iRepertoire HTBI primers to build TCR beta libraries. MiXCR was run by TCRdb on the multiplex PCR reads, yielding one entry per CDR3 protein. The sample yields 380,000 or so distinct CDR3 sequences, about a sixth seen once. The sample's time point: newly diagnosed GD, antithyroid drugs for less than 3 months. PBMC-derived RNA was used for the TCR library. These data are also associated with another study on T cells in Graves' hyperthyroidism and ophthalmopathy.

Sequenced material: peripheral blood mononuclear cells (PBMCs), taken at new diagnosis, from a patient treated with antithyroid drugs. V usage is TRBV18 and J usage is TRBJ1-1; D gene unclear. The receptor was isolated from a woman between 18 and 30 years old with Graves disease. CDR3 loop: CASSPNLGHEAFF. The DNA of the CDR3 is TGTGCCAGCTCACCAAATCTCGGCCATGAAGCTTTCTTT.